This T cell receptor beta chain was identified in a study of kidney transplant recipient with SARS-CoV-2 infection. TCRdb fed the reads into MiXCR, producing one record per CDR3 protein. The profile covers 200,000 to 300,000 distinct CDR3 sequences, with 29% appearing a single time and 6% to 8.5% taken by the ten largest. This CDR3 contains 14 residues. V lost 1 base to trimming and J lost 1 base, with 6 bases between them. CDR1 SGHVS and CDR2 FQNEAQ come from the germline V gene. Source: a blood sample, taken at baseline and on roughly day 110 from a kidney transplant recipient. J is TRBJ2-3 and V is TRBV7-8, with D hard to call. The source is a young adult male patient who had COVID-19 and was a kidney transplant recipient. T cells may partly derive from the graft donor. The CDR3 spells CASSLGPGTDTQYF. The CDR3 bases are TGTGCCAGCAGCTTAGGTCCGGGCACAGATACGCAGTATTTT.